A selection of T cell receptor beta chains follows, all from one sample in a study of blood T cell repertoires in COVID-19. Libraries were prepared by immunoSEQ multiplex PCR; TCRdb keeps only in-frame clonotypes and omits some of them. The sample contains around 280,000 clones, 90% of which appear only once. Sample: PBMCs or T cells enriched from blood (not recorded which). These receptors all stem from a woman younger than 35 with acute COVID-19. Each CDR3 is given with its conserved first and last residue.

V gene: TRBV3-1/TRBV3-2; J gene: TRBJ1-3; CDR3 protein: CASSDRGYYSGNTIYF
V gene: TRBV19; J gene: TRBJ2-7; CDR3 protein: CASSPRLAGSYEQYF
V gene: TRBV14; J gene: TRBJ1-3; CDR3 protein: CASSSKSSGNTIYF
V gene: TRBV4-1; J gene: TRBJ1-5; CDR3 protein: CASSPGDSPNQPQHF
V gene: TRBV20-1; J gene: TRBJ1-2; CDR3 protein: CSASGRAGYTF
V gene: TRBV28; J gene: TRBJ2-7; CDR3 protein: CASSAPLAGVFYEQYF
V gene: TRBV6-5; J gene: TRBJ1-3; CDR3 protein: CASSYHSGLSGNTIYF
V gene: TRBV29-1; J gene: TRBJ1-5; CDR3 protein: CSVGGPNQPQHF
V gene: TRBV2; J gene: TRBJ1-2; CDR3 protein: CASSLARGQGGYTF
V gene: TRBV24-1; J gene: TRBJ2-5; CDR3 protein: CATSGGLAGGETQYF
V gene: TRBV10-3; J gene: TRBJ2-7; CDR3 protein: CAISVHLVMSYEQYF
V gene: TRBV29-1; J gene: TRBJ2-1; CDR3 protein: CSVRLFGTSGGGNEQFF
V gene: TRBV6-7; J gene: TRBJ2-1; CDR3 protein: CASSQPPGLGNNEQFF
V gene: TRBV25-1; J gene: TRBJ1-2; CDR3 protein: CASSEYPDRGRSYTF
V gene: TRBV5-8; J gene: TRBJ1-1; CDR3 protein: CASNSLGAGGDANTEAFF
V gene: TRBV28; J gene: TRBJ1-4; CDR3 protein: CASSSPAGFTANEKLFF